This section outlines one T cell receptor (beta chain) sequence together with its context. CDR1 and CDR2 (germline): LNHDA, SQIVND (reference sequence). Trimming took off 4 bases at V and 3 bases at J, with 7 bases between the two ends. There are 13 residues in the CDR3. These data belong to a study of radiotherapy plus CTLA-4 blockade in lung cancer. Overall study: In 18% of patients, objective responses were seen; 31% had disease control.

Profiled with immunoSEQ multiplex PCR; TCRdb holds only in-frame clones, not every one. The table lists fewer than 75,000 clones, around 90% of them singletons. The sequences come from peripheral blood, collected from a patient treated with radiotherapy plus ipilimumab. This clonotype was obtained from a human donor with non-small cell lung cancer that progressed on radiotherapy plus ipilimumab. This chain uses TRBV19 with TRBJ2-1, with D unclear. The CDR3 DNA reads TGTGCCAGTAGTAGTCTCCGCTACAATGAGCAGTTCTTC. Encoded protein: CASSSLRYNEQFF.